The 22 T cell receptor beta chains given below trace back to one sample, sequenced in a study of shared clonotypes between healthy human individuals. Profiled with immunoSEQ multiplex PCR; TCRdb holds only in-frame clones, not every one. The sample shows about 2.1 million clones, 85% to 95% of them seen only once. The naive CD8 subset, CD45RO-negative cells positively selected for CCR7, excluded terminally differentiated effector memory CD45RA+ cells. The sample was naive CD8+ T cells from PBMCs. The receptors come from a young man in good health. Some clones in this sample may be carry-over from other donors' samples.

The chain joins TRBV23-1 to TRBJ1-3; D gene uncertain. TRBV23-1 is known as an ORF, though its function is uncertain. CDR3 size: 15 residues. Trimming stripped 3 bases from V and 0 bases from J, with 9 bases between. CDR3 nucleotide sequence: TGCGCCAGCAGTCAGTTTGGTCGCTCTGGAAACACCATATATTTT. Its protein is CASSQFGRSGNTIYF.

Here the CDR3 DNA reads TGTGCCAGCAGCGAGGGGGACAGTAATTCCTACGAGCAGTACTTC. It translates to CASSEGDSNSYEQYF. The V and J genes are TRBV9 and TRBJ2-7; 7 bases align to TRBD1. J gave up 1 base and V 3 bases, and 7 bases lay outside the gene matches. Germline CDR1 and CDR2: SGDLS and YYNGEE. The CDR3 has 15 residues.

This chain's CDR3 is CASSPELAGYNEQFF. The CDR3, as DNA: TGTGCCAGCAGTCCGGAACTAGCGGGTTACAATGAGCAGTTCTTC. The chain has TRBV27 and TRBJ2-1; TRBD2 matches 9 bases. J lost 4 bases, V lost 5 bases, and 6 bases had no gene match. The germline CDR1 and CDR2 sequences are MNHEY and SMNVEV (reference sequence). The CDR3 is 15 amino acids.

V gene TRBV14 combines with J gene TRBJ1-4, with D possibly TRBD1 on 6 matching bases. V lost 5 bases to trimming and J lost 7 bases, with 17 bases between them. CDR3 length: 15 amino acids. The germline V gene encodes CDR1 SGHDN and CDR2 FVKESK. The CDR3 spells CASSSSLGGGEKLFF. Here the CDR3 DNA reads TGTGCCAGCAGCTCCTCCCTGGGAGGGGGTGAAAAACTGTTTTTT.

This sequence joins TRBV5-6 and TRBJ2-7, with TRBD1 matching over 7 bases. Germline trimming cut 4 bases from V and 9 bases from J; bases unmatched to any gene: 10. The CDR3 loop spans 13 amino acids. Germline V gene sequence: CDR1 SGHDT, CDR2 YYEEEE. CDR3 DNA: TGTGCCAGCAGCCCAGGGGACAGTTCCGGGCAGTACTTC. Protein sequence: CASSPGDSSGQYF.

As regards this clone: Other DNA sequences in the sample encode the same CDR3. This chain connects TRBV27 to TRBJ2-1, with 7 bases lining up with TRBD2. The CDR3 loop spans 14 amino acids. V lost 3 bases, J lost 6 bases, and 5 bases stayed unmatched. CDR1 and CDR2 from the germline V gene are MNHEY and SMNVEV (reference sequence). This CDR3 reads CASSLGGRGNEQFF. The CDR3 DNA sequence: TGTGCCAGCAGTTTGGGAGGGCGAGGCAATGAGCAGTTCTTC.

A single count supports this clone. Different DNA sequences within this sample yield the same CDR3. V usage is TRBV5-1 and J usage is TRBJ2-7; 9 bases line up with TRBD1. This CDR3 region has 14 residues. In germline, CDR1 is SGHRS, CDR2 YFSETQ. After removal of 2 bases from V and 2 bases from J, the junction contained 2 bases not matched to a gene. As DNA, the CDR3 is TGCGCCAGCAGCTTTCGACAGGGGGCCTACGAGCAGTACTTC. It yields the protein CASSFRQGAYEQYF. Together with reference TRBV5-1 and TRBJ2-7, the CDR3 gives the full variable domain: KAGVTQTPRYLIKTRGQQVTLSCSPISGHRSVSWYQQTPGQGLQFLFEYFSETQRNKGNFPGRFSGRQFSNSRSEMNVSTLELGDSALYLCASSFRQGAYEQYFGPGTRLTVT.

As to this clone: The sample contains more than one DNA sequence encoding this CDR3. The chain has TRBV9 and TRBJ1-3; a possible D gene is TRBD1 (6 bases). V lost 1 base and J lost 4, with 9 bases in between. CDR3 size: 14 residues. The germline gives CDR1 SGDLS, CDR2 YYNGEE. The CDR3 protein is CASSVSGAGNTIYF. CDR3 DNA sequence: TGTGCCAGCAGCGTATCGGGGGCGGGAAACACCATATATTTT. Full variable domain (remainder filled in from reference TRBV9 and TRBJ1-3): DSGVTQTPKHLITATGQRVTLRCSPRSGDLSVYWYQQSLDQGLQFLIQYYNGEERAKGNILERFSAQQFPDLHSELNLSSLELGDSALYFCASSVSGAGNTIYFGEGSWLTVV.

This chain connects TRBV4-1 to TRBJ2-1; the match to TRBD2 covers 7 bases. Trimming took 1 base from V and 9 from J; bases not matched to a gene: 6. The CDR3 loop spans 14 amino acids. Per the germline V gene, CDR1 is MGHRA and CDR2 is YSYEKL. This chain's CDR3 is CASSQASGLVEQFF. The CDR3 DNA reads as TGCGCCAGCAGCCAAGCAAGCGGACTAGTTGAGCAGTTCTTC.

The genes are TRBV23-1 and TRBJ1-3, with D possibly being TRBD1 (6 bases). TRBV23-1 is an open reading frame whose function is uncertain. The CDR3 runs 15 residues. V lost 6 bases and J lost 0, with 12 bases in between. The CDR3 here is CASSPRQASGNTIYF. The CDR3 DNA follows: TGCGCCAGCAGCCCTCGACAGGCCTCTGGAAACACCATATATTTT.

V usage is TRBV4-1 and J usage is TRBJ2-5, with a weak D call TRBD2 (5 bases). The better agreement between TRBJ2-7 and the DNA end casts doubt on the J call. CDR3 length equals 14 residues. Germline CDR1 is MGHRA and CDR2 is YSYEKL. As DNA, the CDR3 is TGCGCCAGCAGCCAAGCCCCCGGGGCCTACGAGCAGTACTTC. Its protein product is CASSQAPGAYEQYF.

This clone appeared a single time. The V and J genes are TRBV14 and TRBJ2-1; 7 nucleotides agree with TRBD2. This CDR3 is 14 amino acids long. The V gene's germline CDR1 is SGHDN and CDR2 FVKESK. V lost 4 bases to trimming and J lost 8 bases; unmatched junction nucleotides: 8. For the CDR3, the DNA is TGTGCCAGCAGCCTCCGGGACTATGGGGATGAGCAGTTCTTC. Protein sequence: CASSLRDYGDEQFF.

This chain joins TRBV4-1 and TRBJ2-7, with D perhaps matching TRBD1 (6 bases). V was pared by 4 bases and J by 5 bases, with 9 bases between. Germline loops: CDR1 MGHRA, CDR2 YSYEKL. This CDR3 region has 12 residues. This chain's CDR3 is CASSPRGHEQYF. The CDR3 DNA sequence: TGCGCCAGCAGCCCCAGGGGTCACGAGCAGTACTTC.

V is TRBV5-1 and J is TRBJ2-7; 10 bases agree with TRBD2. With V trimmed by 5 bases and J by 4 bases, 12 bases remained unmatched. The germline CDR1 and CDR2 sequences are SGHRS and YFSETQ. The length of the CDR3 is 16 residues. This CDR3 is CASSRTAGTSAYEQYF. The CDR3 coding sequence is TGCGCCAGCAGTAGGACCGCCGGGACTAGCGCTTACGAGCAGTACTTC.

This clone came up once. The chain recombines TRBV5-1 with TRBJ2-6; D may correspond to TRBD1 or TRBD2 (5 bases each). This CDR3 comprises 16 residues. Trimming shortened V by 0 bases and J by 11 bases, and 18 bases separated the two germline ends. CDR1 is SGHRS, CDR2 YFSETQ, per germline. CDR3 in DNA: TGCGCCAGCAGCTTGGCCGCAGGGAGAGTGAACGACGTCCTGACTTTC. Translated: CASSLAAGRVNDVLTF. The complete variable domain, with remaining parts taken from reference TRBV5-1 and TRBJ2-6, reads KAGVTQTPRYLIKTRGQQVTLSCSPISGHRSVSWYQQTPGQGLQFLFEYFSETQRNKGNFPGRFSGRQFSNSRSEMNVSTLELGDSALYLCASSLAAGRVNDVLTFGAGSRLTVL.

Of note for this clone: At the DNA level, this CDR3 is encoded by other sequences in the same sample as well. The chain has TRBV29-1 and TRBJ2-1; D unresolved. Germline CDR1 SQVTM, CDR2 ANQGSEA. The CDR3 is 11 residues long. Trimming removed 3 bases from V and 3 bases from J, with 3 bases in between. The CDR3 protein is CSVDIYNEQFF. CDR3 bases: TGCAGCGTTGATATCTACAATGAGCAGTTCTTC.

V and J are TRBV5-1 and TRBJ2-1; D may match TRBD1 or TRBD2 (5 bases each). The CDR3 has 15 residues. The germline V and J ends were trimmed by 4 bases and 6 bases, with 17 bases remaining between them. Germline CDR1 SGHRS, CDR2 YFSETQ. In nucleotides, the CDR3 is TGCGCCAGCAGCCCGGGGCAGCGGAACCCCAATGAGCAGTTCTTC. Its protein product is CASSPGQRNPNEQFF.

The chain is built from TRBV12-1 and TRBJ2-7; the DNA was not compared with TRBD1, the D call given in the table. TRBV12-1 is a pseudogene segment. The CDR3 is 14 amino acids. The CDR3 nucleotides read TGTGCCAGCAGCTTTGGGCAGGGTGGCCACGAGCAGTACTTC. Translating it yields CASSFGQGGHEQYF.

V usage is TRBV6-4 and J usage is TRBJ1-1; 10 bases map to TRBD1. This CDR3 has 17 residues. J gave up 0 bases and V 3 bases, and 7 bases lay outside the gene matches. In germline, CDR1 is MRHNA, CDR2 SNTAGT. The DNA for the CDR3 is TGTGCCAGCAGTGATAGACGGGACAGGGGTGTGAACACTGAAGCTTTCTTT. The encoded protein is CASSDRRDRGVNTEAFF.

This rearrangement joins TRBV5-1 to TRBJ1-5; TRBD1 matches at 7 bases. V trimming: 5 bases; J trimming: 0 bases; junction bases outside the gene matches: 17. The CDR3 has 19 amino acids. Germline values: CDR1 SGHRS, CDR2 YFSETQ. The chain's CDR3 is CASSHLRGDRKYSNQPQHF. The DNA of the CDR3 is TGCGCCAGCAGTCACTTACGCGGGGACAGAAAGTATAGCAATCAGCCCCAGCATTTT.

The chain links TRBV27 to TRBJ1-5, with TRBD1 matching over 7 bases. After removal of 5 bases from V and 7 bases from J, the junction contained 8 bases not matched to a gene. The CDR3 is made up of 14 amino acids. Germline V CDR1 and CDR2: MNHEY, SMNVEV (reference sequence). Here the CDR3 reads CASSMRQGSQPQHF. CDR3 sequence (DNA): TGTGCCAGCAGTATGAGACAGGGATCCCAGCCCCAGCATTTT.

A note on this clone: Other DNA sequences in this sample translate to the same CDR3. The CDR3 here is CASSLGLNEQFF. The DNA for the CDR3 is TGTGCCAGCAGCTTGGGCCTCAATGAGCAGTTCTTC. This chain uses TRBV5-6 with TRBJ2-1, with D uncertain. Germline CDR1 reads SGHDT; CDR2 reads YYEEEE. The CDR3 extends over 12 amino acids. With 0 bases removed from V and 6 bases from J, the gap between germline ends came to 4 bases.